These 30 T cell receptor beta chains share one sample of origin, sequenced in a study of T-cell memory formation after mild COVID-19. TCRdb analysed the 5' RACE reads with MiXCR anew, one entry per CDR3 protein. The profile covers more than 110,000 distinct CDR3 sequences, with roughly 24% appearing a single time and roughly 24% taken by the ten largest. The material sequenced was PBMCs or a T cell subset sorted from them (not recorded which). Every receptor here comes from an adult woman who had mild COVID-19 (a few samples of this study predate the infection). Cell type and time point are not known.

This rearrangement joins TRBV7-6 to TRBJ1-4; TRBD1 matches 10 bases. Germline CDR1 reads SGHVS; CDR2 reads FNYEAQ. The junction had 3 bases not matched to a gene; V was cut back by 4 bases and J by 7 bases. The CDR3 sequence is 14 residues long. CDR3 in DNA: TGTGCCAGCAGCTCGGGACAGGGGTTTGAAAAACTGTTTTTT. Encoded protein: CASSSGQGFEKLFF.

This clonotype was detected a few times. CDR3 residues: CASSLVHGGGPNNEQFF. CDR3 coding DNA: TGTGCCAGCAGCTTAGTCCACGGAGGAGGGCCCAACAATGAGCAGTTCTTC. The chain recombines TRBV7-6 with TRBJ2-1; possible D gene TRBD2, 6 bases. This CDR3 spans 17 amino acids. Per the germline V gene, CDR1 is SGHVS and CDR2 is FNYEAQ. V dropped 1 base and J dropped 5 bases, with 18 bases sitting between them.

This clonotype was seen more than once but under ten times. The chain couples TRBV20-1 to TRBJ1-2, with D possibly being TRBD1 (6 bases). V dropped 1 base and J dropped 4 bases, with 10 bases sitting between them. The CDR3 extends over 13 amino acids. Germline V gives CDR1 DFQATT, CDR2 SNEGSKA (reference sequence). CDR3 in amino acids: CSARGQGSYGYTF. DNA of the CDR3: TGCAGTGCTAGAGGGCAGGGGTCCTATGGCTACACCTTC.

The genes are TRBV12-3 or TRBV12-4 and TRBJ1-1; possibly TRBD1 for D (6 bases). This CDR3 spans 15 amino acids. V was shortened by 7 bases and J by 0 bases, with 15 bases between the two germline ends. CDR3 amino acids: CASMGAFIMNTEAFF. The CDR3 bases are TGTGCCAGCATGGGGGCATTCATTATGAACACTGAAGCTTTCTTT.

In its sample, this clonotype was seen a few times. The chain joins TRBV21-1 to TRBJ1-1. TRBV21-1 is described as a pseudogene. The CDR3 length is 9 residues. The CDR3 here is CASSIGAFF. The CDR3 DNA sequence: TGTGCCAGCAGCATCGGGGCTTTCTTT.

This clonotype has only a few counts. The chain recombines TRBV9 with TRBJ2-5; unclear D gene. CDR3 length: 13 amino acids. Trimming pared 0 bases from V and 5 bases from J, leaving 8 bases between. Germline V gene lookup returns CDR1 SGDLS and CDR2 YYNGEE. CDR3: CASSVGRRETQYF. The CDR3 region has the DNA TGTGCCAGCAGCGTAGGACGGCGGGAGACCCAGTACTTC. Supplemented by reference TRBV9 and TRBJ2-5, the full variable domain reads DSGVTQTPKHLITATGQRVTLRCSPRSGDLSVYWYQQSLDQGLQFLIQYYNGEERAKGNILERFSAQQFPDLHSELNLSSLELGDSALYFCASSVGRRETQYFGPGTRLLVL.

The CDR3 is CSVSGTGGYEQYF. DNA of the CDR3: TGCAGCGTTTCCGGGACAGGGGGCTACGAGCAGTACTTC. The chain is built from TRBV29-1 and TRBJ2-7, with 11 bases lining up with TRBD1. Looked up from germline, CDR1 is SQVTM and CDR2 is ANQGSEA. V was clipped by 5 bases and J by 3 bases; unmatched bases: 3. This CDR3 has 13 amino acids.

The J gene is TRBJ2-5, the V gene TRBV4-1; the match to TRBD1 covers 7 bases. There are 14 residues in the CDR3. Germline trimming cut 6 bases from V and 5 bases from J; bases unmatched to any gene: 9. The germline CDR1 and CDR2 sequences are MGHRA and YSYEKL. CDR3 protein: CASRDIQGYETQYF. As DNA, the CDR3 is TGCGCCAGCAGGGATATACAGGGGTACGAGACCCAGTACTTC.

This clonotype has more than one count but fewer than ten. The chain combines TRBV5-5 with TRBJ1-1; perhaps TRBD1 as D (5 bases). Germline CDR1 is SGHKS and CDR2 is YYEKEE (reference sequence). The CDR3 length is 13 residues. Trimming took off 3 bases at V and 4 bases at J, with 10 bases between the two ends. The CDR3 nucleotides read TGTGCCAGCAGCTATGGGGGGGGCACTGAAGCTTTCTTT. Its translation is CASSYGGGTEAFF.

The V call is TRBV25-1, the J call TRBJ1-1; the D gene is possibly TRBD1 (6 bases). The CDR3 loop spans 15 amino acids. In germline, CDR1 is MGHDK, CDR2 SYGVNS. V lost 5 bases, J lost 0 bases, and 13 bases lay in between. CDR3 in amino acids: CASSQAQGMNTEAFF. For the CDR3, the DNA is TGTGCCAGCAGTCAAGCCCAGGGGATGAACACTGAAGCTTTCTTT.

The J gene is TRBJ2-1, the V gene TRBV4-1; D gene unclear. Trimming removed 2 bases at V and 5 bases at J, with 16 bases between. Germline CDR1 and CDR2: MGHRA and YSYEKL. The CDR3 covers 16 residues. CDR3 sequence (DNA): TGCGCCAGCAGCCAATTTGCTGCGAGAGCCCACAATGAGCAGTTCTTC. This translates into CASSQFAARAHNEQFF.

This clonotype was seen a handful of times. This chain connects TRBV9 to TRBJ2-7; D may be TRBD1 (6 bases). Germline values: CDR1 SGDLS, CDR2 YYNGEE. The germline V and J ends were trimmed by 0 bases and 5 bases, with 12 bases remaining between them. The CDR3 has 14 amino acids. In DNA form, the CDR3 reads TGTGCCAGCAGCGTAGAAGACAGGCCCCACGAGCAGTACTTC. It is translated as CASSVEDRPHEQYF. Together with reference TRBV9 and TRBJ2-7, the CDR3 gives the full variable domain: DSGVTQTPKHLITATGQRVTLRCSPRSGDLSVYWYQQSLDQGLQFLIQYYNGEERAKGNILERFSAQQFPDLHSELNLSSLELGDSALYFCASSVEDRPHEQYFGPGTRLTVT.

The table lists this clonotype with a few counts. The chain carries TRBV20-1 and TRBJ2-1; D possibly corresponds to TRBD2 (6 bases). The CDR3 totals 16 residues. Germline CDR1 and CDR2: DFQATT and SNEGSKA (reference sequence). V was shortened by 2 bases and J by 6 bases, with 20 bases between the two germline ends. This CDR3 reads CSARWPWGELVNEQFF. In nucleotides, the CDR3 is TGCAGTGCTAGATGGCCGTGGGGGGAGTTAGTCAATGAGCAGTTCTTC.

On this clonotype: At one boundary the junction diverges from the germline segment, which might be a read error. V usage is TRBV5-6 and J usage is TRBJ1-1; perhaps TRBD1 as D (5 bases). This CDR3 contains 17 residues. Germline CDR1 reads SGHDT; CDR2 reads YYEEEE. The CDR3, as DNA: TGTGCCAGCAGCCCCGCCCTCCCCCAGGGACCCAGAGATGAAGATTTCTTT. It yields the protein CASSPALPQGPRDEDFF.

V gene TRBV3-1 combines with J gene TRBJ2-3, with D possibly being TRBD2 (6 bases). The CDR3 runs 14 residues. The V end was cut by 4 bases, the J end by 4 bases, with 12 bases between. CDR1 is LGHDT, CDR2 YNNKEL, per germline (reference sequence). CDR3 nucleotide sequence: TGTGCCAGCAGCCTCCGGGAGATGTCAGATACGCAGTATTTT. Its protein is CASSLREMSDTQYF.

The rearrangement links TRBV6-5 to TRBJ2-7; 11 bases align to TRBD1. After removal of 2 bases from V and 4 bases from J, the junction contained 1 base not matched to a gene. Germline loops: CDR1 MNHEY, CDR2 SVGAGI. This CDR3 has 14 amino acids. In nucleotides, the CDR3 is TGTGCCAGCAGTTACCGGGACAGGGGGTACGAGCAGTACTTC. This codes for CASSYRDRGYEQYF.

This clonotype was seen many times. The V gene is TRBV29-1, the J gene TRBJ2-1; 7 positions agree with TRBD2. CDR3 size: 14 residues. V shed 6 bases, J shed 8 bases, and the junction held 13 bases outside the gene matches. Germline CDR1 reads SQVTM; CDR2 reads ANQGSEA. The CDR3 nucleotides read TGCAGCGTGTTCCCAGCGGGAAGGGGCGATGAGCAGTTCTTC. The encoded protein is CSVFPAGRGDEQFF.

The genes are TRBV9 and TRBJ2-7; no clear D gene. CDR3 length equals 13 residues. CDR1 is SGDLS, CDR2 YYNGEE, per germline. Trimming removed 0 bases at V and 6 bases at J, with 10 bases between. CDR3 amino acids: CASSVAQLSEQYF. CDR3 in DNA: TGTGCCAGCAGCGTAGCCCAATTGAGCGAGCAGTACTTC.

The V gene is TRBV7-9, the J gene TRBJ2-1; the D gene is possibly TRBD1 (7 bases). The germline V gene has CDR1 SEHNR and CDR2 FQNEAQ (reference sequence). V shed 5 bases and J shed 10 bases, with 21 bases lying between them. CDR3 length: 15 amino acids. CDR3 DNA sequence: TGTGCCAGCAGCGGCGGGGCAGGGGGAATTCAGGAGCAGTTCTTC. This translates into CASSGGAGGIQEQFF.

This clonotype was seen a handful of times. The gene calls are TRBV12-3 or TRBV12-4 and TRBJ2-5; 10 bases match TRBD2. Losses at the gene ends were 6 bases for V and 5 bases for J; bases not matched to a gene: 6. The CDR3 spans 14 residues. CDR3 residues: CASRSLAGAETQYF. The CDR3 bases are TGTGCCAGCAGATCTCTAGCGGGAGCGGAGACCCAGTACTTC.

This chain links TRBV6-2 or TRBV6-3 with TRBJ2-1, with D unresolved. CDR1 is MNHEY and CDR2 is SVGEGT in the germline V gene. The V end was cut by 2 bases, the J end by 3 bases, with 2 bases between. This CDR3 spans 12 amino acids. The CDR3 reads CASSYLYNEQFF. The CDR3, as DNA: TGTGCCAGCAGTTACCTCTACAATGAGCAGTTCTTC.

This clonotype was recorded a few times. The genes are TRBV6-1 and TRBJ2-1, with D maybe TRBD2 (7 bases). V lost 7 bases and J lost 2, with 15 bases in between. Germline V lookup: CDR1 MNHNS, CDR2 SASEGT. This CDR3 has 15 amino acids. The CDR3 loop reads CASTLGGGPYNEQFF. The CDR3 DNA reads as TGTGCCAGCACCCTAGGGGGGGGACCCTACAATGAGCAGTTCTTC.

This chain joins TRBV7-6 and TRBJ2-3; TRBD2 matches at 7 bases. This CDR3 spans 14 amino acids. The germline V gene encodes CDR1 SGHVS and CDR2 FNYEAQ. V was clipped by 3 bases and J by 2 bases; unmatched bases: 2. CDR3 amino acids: CASSLGTNTDTQYF. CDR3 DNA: TGTGCCAGCAGCTTGGGGACTAACACAGATACGCAGTATTTT. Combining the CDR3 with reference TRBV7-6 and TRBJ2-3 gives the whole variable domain GAGVSQSPRYKVTKRGQDVALRCDPISGHVSLYWYRQALGQGPEFLTYFNYEAQQDKSGLPNDRFSAERPEGSISTLTIQRTEQRDSAMYRCASSLGTNTDTQYFGPGTRLTVL.

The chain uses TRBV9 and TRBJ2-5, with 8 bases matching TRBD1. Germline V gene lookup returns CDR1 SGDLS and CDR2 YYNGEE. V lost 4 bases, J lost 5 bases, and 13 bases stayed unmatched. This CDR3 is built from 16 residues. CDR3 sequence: CASSQPGQGLGETQYF. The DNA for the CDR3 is TGTGCCAGCAGCCAACCCGGACAGGGCCTCGGGGAGACCCAGTACTTC.

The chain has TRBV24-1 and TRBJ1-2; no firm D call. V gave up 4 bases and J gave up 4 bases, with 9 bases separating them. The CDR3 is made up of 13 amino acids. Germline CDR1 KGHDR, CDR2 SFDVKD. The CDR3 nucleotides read TGTGCCACCAGTGACCTCAGCGGCTATGGCTACACCTTC. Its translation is CATSDLSGYGYTF.

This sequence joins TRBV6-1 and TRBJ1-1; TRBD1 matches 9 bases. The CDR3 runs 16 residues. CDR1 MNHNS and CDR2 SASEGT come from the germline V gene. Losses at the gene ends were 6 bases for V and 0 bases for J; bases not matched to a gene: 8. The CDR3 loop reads CASSPQGAWMNTEAFF. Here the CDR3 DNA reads TGTGCCAGCAGCCCACAGGGGGCCTGGATGAACACTGAAGCTTTCTTT.

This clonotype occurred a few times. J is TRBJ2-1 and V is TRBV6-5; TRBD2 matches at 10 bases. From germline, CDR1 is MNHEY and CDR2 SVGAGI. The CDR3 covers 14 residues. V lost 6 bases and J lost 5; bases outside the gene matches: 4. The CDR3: CASRLAGANNEQFF. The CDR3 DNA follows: TGTGCCAGCAGGCTAGCGGGAGCTAACAATGAGCAGTTCTTC.

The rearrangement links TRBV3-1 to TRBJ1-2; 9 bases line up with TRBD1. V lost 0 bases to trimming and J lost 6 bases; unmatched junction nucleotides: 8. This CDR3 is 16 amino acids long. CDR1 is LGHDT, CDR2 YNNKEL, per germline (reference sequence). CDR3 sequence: CASSQDRDRGRNGYTF. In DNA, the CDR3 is TGTGCCAGCAGCCAAGATCGCGACAGGGGGAGGAATGGCTACACCTTC. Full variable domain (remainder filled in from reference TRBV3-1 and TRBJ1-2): DTAVSQTPKYLVTQMGNDKSIKCEQNLGHDTMYWYKQDSKKFLKIMFSYNNKELIINETVPNRFSPKSPDKAHLNLHINSLELGDSAVYFCASSQDRDRGRNGYTFGSGTRLTVV.

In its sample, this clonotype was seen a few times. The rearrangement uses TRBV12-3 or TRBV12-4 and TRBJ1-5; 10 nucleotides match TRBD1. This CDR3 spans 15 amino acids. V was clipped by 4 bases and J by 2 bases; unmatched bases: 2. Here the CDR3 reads CASSSGTGGNQPQHF. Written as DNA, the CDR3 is TGTGCCAGCAGTTCCGGGACAGGGGGCAATCAGCCCCAGCATTTT.

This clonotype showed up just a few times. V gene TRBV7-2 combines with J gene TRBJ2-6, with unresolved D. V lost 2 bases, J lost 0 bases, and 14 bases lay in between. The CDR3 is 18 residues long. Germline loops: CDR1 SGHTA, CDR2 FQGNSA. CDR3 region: CASSLLAGPFSGANVLTF. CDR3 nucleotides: TGTGCCAGCAGCTTACTGGCAGGACCCTTCTCTGGGGCCAACGTCCTGACTTTC.